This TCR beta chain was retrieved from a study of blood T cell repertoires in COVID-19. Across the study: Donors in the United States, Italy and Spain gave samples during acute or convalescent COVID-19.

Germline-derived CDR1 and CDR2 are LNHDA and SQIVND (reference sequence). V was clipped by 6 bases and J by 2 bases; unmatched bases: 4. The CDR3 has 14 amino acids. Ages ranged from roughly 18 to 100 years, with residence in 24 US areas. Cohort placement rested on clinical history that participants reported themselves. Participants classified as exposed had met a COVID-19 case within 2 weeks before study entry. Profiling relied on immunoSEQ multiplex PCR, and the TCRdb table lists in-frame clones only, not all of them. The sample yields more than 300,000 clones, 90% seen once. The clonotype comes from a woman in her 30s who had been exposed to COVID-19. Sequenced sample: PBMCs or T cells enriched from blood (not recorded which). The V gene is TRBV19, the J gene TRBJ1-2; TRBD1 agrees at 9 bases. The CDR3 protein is CASSTGQGNYGYTF. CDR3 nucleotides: TGTGCCAGTAGCACGGGACAGGGCAACTATGGCTACACCTTC.